This T cell receptor beta chain was profiled in a study of T cells after posttransplantation cyclophosphamide. Control samples came 1 year after myeloablative marrow transplants with methotrexate plus calcineurin inhibitor. Notes on the study in general: Recipient CMV seropositivity and CMV reactivation strongly tracked TRB clonality.

Sequenced by immunoSEQ multiplex PCR; TCRdb stores in-frame clones only, minus some. The repertoire holds 23,000 or so clones, 86% seen once, with about 2% in the top ten. Looked up from germline, CDR1 is SGHRS and CDR2 is YFSETQ. The CDR3 has 17 residues. The V gene end was trimmed by 4 bases and the J gene end by 0 bases; junction bases not matched to a gene: 8. For this clone: Its target is unknown.

The rearrangement links TRBV5-1 to TRBJ1-4; 8 bases map to TRBD1. Specimen: PBMCs, collected 350 to 400 days after allogeneic stem cell transplant with calcineurin inhibitor and methotrexate. This TCR came from a female patient aged 30 to 45 who received an allogeneic stem cell transplant from an unrelated donor, was CMV-positive, and had acute and chronic GVHD. Part of the T cells may come from the graft donor. The DNA of the CDR3 is TGCGCCAGCAGCCTAGGGGACAGGTCTGCAACTAATGAAAAACTGTTTTTT. This sequence encodes CASSLGDRSATNEKLFF.